This TCR beta chain emerged from a study of blood T cell repertoires in COVID-19. The wider study: T cells, B-cell-depleted T cells, or PBMCs supplied cDNA or gDNA.

The table came from immunoSEQ multiplex PCR; TCRdb's copy has only in-frame clones and leaves some out. The sample yields over 200,000 clones, roughly 86% seen once. The CDR3 loop spans 14 amino acids. V lost 11 bases, J lost 2 bases, and 16 bases lay in between. CDR1 and CDR2 (germline): LGHDT, YNNKEL (reference sequence). Specimen: peripheral blood. This chain connects TRBV3-1 (or the pseudogene TRBV3-2) to TRBJ1-5, with D hard to call. The receptor comes from a human donor in a cohort sampled during active COVID-19. The CDR3 spells CAHPKIEGNQPQHF. The CDR3, as DNA: TGTGCCCATCCCAAGATTGAGGGCAATCAGCCCCAGCATTTT.